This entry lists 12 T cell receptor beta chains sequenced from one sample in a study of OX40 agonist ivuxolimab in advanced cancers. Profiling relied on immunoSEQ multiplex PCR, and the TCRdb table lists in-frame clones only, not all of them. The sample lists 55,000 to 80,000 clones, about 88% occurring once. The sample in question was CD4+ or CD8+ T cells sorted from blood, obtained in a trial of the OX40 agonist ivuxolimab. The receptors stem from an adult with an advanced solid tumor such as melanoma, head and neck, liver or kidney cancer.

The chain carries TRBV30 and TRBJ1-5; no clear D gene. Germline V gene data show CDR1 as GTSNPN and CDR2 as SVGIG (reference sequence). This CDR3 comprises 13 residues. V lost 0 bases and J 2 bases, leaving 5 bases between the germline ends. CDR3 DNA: TGTGCCTGGAGTGTAATCGGCAATCAGCCCCAGCATTTT. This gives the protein CAWSVIGNQPQHF.

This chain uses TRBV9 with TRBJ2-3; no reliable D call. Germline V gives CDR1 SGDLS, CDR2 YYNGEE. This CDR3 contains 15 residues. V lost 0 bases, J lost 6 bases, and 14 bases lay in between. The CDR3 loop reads CASSVDVGFADTQYF. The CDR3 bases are TGTGCCAGCAGCGTAGACGTCGGGTTCGCGGATACGCAGTATTTT.

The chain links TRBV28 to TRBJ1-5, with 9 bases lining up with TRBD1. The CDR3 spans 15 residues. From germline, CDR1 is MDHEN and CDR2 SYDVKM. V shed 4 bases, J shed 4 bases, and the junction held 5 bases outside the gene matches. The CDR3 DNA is TGTGCCAGCAGTTCCCCCGGACAGGGGAATCAGCCCCAGCATTTT. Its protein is CASSSPGQGNQPQHF.

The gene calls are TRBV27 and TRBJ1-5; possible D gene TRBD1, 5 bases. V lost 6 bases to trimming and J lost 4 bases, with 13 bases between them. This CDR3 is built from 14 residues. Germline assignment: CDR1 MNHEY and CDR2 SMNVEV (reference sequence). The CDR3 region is CASRQGYWNQPQHF. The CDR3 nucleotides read TGTGCCAGCAGGCAGGGATATTGGAATCAGCCCCAGCATTTT.

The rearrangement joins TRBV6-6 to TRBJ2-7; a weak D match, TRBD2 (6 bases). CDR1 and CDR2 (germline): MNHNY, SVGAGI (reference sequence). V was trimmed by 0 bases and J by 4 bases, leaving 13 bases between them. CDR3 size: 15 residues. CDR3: CASSYSRGRGYEQYF. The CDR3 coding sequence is TGTGCCAGCAGTTACTCGCGGGGTCGGGGGTACGAGCAGTACTTC.

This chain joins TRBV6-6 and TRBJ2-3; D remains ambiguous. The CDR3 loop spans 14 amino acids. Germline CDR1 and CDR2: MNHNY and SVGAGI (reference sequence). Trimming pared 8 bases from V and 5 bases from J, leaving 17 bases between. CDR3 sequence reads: CASAAVGLGDTQYF. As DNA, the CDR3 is TGTGCCAGCGCAGCCGTTGGGCTTGGAGATACGCAGTATTTT.

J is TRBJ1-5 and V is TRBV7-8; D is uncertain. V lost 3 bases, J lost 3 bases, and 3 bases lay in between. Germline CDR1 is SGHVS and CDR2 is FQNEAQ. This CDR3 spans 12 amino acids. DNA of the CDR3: TGTGCCAGCAGCTTCATCAATCAGCCCCAGCATTTT. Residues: CASSFINQPQHF. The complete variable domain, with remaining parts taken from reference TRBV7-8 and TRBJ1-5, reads GAGVSQSPRYKVAKRGQDVALRCDPISGHVSLFWYQQALGQGPEFLTYFQNEAQLDKSGLPSDRFFAERPEGSVSTLKIQRTQQEDSAVYLCASSFINQPQHFGDGTRLSIL.

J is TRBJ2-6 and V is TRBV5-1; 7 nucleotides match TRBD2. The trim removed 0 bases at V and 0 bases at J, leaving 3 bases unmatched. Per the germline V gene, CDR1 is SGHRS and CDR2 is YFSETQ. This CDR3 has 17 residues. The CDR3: CASSLVLADSGANVLTF. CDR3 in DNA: TGCGCCAGCAGCTTGGTTCTAGCGGACTCTGGGGCCAACGTCCTGACTTTC. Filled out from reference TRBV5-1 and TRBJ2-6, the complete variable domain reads KAGVTQTPRYLIKTRGQQVTLSCSPISGHRSVSWYQQTPGQGLQFLFEYFSETQRNKGNFPGRFSGRQFSNSRSEMNVSTLELGDSALYLCASSLVLADSGANVLTFGAGSRLTVL.

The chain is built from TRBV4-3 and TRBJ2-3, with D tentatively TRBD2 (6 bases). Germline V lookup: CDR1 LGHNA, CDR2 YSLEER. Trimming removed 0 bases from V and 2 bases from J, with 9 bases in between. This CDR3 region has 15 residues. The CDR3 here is CASSQDGGITDTQYF. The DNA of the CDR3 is TGCGCCAGCAGCCAAGATGGGGGGATCACAGATACGCAGTATTTT.

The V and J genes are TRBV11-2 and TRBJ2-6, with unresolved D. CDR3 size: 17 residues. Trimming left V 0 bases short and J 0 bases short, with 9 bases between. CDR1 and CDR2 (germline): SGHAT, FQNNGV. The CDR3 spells CASSLDLGNSGANVLTF. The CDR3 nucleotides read TGTGCCAGCAGCTTAGATCTGGGCAACTCTGGGGCCAACGTCCTGACTTTC.

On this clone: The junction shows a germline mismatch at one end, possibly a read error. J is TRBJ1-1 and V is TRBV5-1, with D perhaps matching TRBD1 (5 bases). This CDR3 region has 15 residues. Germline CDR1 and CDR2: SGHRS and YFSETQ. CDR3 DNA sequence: TGCGCCAGCAACTTGACAGTAGGGACGAACACTGAAGCTTTCTTT. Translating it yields CASNLTVGTNTEAFF.

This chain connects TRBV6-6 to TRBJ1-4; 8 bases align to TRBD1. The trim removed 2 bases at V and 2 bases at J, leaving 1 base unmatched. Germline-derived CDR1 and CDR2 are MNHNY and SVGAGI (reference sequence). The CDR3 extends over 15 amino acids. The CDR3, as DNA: TGTGCCAGCAGTTACAGGACAGGGACTAATGAAAAACTGTTTTTT. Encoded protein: CASSYRTGTNEKLFF.